The present T cell receptor beta chain was sequenced within a study of blood T cell repertoires in COVID-19. Overall study context: There were acute and convalescent COVID-19 samples, and they came from the United States, Italy and Spain. T cells, B-cell-depleted T cells, or PBMCs provided the cDNA or gDNA that served as material.

CDR3 size: 13 residues. The germline CDR1 and CDR2 sequences are MRHNA and SNTAGT. Trimming stripped 5 bases from V and 5 bases from J, with 12 bases between. In the authors' methods: The assay estimated nucleated cells by amplifying reference gene primers. Here immunoSEQ multiplex PCR was the method, and the copy in TCRdb shows in-frame clones only, minus some. The V and J calls and the clone size are those of that table, but D and trimming were determined from the DNA. In the table there are about 65,000 clones, roughly nine tenths of which are singletons. Sequenced sample: peripheral blood. The clonotype was recovered from a man aged 55 to 69 with acute or convalescent COVID-19. The rearrangement joins TRBV6-4 to TRBJ1-1, with D possibly being TRBD1 (6 bases). CDR3 DNA sequence: TGTGCCAGCAGTCAAAACAGGGCTACTGAAGCTTTCTTT. Translating gives CASSQNRATEAFF.